The present TCR beta chain was sequenced within a study of post-analysis software for immune sequencing data. Sequencing libraries made from TCR beta cDNA carried unique molecular identifiers. Using its own MiXCR run on the PCR reads, TCRdb lists one record per CDR3 protein. Of approximately 630,000 distinct CDR3 sequences listed, roughly three fifths are singletons. On this clonotype itself: Its antigen remains unidentified. A junction boundary mismatches the germline segment, possibly from a read error.

Study-wide findings and caveats: Patients carried roughly 5 TRBV segments more frequently than controls did, and TRBV5-6, TRBV5-1 and TRBV20-1 were among them.

Germline V gene data show CDR1 as SGHRS and CDR2 as YFSETQ. CDR3 length: 15 residues. The sequenced sample consisted of blood. The rearrangement joins TRBV5-1 to TRBJ2-1; TRBD2 matches 7 bases. The source is a girl aged 2-15 years with multiple sclerosis. CDR3 DNA sequence: TGCGCCAGCAGCTTGGGCGGGAGCACCTACAATGGGCAGTTCTTC. Translating it yields CASSLGGSTYNGQFF. Full variable domain (outside the CDR3, taken from reference TRBV5-1 and TRBJ2-1): KAGVTQTPRYLIKTRGQQVTLSCSPISGHRSVSWYQQTPGQGLQFLFEYFSETQRNKGNFPGRFSGRQFSNSRSEMNVSTLELGDSALYLCASSLGGSTYNGQFFGPGTRLTVL.